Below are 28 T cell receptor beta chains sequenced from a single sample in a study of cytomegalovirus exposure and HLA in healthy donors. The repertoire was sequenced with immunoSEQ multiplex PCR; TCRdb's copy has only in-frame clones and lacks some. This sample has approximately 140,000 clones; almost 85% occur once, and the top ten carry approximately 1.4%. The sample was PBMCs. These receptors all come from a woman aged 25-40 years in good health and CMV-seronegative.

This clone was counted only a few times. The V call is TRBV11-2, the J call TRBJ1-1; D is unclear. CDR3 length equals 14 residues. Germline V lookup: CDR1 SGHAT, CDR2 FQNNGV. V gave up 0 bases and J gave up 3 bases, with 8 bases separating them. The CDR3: CASSLDTAYTEAFF. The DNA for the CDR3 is TGTGCCAGCAGCTTAGATACAGCTTACACTGAAGCTTTCTTT. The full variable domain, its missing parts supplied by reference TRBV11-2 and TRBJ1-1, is EAGVAQSPRYKIIEKRQSVAFWCNPISGHATLYWYQQILGQGPKLLIQFQNNGVVDDSQLPKDRFSAERLKGVDSTLKIQPAKLEDSAVYLCASSLDTAYTEAFFGQGTRLTVV.

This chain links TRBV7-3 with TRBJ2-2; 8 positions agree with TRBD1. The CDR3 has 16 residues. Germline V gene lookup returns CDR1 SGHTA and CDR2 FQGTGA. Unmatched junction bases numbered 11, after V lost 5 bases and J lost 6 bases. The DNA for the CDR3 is TGTGCCAGCAGCGCGCCATCAGGGGGCCTGGCCGGGGAGCTGTTTTTT. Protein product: CASSAPSGGLAGELFF.

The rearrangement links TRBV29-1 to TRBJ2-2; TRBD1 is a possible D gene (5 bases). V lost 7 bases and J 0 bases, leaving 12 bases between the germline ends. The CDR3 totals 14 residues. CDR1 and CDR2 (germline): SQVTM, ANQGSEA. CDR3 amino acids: CSAGSHANTGELFF. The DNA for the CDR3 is TGCAGCGCAGGGTCCCATGCGAACACCGGGGAGCTGTTTTTT.

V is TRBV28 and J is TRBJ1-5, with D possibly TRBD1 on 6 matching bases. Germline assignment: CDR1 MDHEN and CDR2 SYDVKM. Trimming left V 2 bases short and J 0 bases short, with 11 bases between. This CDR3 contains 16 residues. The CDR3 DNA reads TGTGCCAGCAGTTTAGCCAGGGGCACTAGCAATCAGCCCCAGCATTTT. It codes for CASSLARGTSNQPQHF.

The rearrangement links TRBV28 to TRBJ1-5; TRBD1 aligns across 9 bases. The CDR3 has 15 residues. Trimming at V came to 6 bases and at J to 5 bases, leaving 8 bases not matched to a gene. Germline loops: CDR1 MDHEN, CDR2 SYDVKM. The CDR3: CASRPPGQGYQPQHF. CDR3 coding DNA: TGTGCCAGCAGGCCCCCGGGACAGGGCTATCAGCCCCAGCATTTT.

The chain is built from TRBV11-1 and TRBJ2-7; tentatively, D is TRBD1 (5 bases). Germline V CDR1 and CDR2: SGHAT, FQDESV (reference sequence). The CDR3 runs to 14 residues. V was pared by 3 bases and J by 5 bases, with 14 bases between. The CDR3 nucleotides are TGTGCCAGCAGCTTGGTAGCAGGGCCGAACGAGCAGTACTTC. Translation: CASSLVAGPNEQYF.

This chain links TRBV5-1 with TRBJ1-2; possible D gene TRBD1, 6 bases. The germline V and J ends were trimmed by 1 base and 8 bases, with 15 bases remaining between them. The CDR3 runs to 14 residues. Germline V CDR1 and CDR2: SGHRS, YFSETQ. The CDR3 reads CASSLPGADPGYTF. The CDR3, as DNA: TGCGCCAGCAGCTTGCCAGGGGCGGATCCGGGCTACACCTTC.

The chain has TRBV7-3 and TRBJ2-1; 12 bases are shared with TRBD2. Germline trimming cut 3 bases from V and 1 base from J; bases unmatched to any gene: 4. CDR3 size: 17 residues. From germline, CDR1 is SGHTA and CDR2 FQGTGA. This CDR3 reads CASSFSSGGASYNEQFF. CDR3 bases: TGTGCCAGCAGCTTCTCTAGCGGGGGGGCGTCCTACAATGAGCAGTTCTTC. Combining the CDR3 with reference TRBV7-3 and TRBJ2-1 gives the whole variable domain GAGVSQTPSNKVTEKGKYVELRCDPISGHTALYWYRQSLGQGPEFLIYFQGTGAADDSGLPNDRFFAVRPEGSVSTLKIQRTERGDSAVYLCASSFSSGGASYNEQFFGPGTRLTVL.

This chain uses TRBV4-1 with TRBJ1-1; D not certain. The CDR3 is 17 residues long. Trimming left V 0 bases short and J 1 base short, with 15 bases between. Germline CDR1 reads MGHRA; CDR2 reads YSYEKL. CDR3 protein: CASSQDSQPRENTEAFF. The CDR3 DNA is TGCGCCAGCAGCCAAGATTCCCAACCTCGGGAGAACACTGAAGCTTTCTTT.

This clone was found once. CDR3 bases: TGTGCCAGCAGTTATCCTCTCAGGGGGTCTCCCCTCCACTTT. Amino acid sequence: CASSYPLRGSPLHF. The V call is TRBV28, the J call TRBJ1-6, with 7 positions matching TRBD1. CDR3 length: 14 residues. With V trimmed by 4 bases and J by 13 bases, 10 bases remained unmatched. Germline V gene lookup returns CDR1 MDHEN and CDR2 SYDVKM.

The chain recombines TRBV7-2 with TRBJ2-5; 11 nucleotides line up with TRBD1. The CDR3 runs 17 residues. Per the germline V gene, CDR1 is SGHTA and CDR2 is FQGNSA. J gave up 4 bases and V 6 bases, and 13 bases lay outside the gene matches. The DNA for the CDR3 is TGTGCCAGCAGACGAAATTATGGACAGGGGGCGGGAGAGACCCAGTACTTC. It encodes CASRRNYGQGAGETQYF.

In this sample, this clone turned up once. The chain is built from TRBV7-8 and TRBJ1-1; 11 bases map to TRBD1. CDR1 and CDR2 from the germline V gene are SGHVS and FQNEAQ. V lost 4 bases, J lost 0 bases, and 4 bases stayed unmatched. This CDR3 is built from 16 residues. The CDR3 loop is CASSSDRGHMNTEAFF. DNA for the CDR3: TGTGCCAGCAGCTCGGACAGGGGGCACATGAACACTGAAGCTTTCTTT.

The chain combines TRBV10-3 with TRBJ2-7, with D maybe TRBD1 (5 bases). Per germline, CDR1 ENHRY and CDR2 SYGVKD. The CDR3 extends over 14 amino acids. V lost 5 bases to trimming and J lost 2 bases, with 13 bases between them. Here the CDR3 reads CAISIGPGPYEQYF. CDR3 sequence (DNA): TGTGCCATCAGTATCGGGCCAGGGCCCTACGAGCAGTACTTC.

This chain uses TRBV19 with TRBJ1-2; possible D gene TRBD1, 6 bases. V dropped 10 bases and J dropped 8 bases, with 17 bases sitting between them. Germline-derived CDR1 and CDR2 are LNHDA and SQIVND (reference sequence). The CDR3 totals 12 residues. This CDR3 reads CATTITGNGYTF. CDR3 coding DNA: TGTGCCACAACAATCACAGGGAACGGCTACACCTTC. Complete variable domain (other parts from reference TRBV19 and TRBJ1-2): DGGITQSPKYLFRKEGQNVTLSCEQNLNHDAMYWYRQDPGQGLRLIYYSQIVNDFQKGDIAEGYSVSREKKESFPLTVTSAQKNPTAFYLCATTITGNGYTFGSGTRLTVV.

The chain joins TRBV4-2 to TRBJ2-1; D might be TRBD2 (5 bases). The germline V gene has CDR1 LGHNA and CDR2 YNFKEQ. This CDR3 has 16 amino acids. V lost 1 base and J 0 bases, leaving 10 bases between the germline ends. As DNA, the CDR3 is TGTGCCAGCAGCCAAGCCACGGGGAGCTCCTACAATGAGCAGTTCTTC. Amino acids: CASSQATGSSYNEQFF.

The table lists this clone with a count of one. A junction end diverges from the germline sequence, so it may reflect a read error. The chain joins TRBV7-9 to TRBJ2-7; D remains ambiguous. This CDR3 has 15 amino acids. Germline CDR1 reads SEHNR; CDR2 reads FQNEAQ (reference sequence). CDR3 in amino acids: CASSQDFNNYYEQYF. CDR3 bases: TGCGCCAGCAGCCAAGATTTCAACAATTACTACGAGCAGTACTTC.

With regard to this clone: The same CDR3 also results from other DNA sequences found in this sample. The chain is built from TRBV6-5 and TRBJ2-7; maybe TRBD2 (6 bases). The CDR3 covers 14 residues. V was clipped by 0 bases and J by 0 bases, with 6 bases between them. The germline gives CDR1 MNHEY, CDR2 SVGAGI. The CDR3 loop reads CASSYSGGSYEQYF. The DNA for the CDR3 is TGTGCCAGCAGTTACTCCGGGGGCTCCTACGAGCAGTACTTC.

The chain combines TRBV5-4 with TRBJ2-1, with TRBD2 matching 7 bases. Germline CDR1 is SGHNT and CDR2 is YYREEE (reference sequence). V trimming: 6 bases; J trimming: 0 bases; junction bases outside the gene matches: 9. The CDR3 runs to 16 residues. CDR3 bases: TGTGCCAGCACCATCTCGGGGGGAGGCTCCTACAATGAGCAGTTCTTC. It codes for CASTISGGGSYNEQFF.

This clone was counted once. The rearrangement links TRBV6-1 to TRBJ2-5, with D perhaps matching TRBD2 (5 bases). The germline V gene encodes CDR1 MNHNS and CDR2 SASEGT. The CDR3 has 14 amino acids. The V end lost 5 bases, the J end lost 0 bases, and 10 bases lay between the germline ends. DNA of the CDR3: TGTGCCAGCAGTCCGCCGCGGGACCAAGAGACCCAGTACTTC. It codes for CASSPPRDQETQYF.

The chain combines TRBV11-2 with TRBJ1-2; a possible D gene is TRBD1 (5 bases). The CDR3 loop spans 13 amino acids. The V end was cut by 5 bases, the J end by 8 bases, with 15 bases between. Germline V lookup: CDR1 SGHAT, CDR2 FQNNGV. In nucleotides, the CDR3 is TGTGCCAGCAGCCCCGAGCCAAGGGGCGGCTACACCTTC. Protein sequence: CASSPEPRGGYTF.

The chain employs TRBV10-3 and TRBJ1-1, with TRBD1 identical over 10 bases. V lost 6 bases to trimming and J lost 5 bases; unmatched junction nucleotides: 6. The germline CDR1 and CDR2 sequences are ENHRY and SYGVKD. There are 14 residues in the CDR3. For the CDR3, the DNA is TGTGCCATCAGGACAGGGGGCTTGACTACTGAAGCTTTCTTT. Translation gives CAIRTGGLTTEAFF.

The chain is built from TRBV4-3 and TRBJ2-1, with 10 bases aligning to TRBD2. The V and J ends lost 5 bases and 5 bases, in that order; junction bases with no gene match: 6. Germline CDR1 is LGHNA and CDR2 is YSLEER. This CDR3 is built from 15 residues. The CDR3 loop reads CASSYSGGGNNEQFF. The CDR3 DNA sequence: TGCGCCAGCAGCTACAGCGGGGGGGGGAACAATGAGCAGTTCTTC.

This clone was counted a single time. The CDR3 nucleotides are TGTGCCAGCAGCCCCGGACAGAAGTATGGCTACACCTTC. Translation gives CASSPGQKYGYTF. The V and J genes are TRBV14 and TRBJ1-2; a weak D match, TRBD1 (6 bases). The V end was cut by 4 bases, the J end by 5 bases, with 11 bases between. Germline CDR1 SGHDN, CDR2 FVKESK. The CDR3 loop spans 13 amino acids.

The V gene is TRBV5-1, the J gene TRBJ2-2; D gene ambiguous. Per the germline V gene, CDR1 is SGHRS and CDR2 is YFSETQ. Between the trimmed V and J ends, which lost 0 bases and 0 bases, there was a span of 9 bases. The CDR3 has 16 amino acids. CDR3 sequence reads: CASSLEPPANTGELFF. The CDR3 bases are TGCGCCAGCAGCTTGGAACCACCGGCGAACACCGGGGAGCTGTTTTTT.

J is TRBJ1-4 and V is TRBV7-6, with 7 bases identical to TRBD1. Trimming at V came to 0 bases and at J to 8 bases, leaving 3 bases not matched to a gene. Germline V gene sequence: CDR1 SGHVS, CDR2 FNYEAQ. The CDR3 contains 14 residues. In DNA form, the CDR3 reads TGTGCCAGCAGCTTAGCTGGGACAGTGGAAAAACTGTTTTTT. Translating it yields CASSLAGTVEKLFF.

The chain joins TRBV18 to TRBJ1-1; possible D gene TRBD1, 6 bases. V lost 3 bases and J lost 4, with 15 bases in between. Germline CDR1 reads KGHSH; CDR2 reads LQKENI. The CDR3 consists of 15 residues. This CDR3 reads CASSPGRGGGTEAFF. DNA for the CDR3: TGTGCCAGCTCACCGGGCAGGGGCGGGGGCACTGAAGCTTTCTTT.

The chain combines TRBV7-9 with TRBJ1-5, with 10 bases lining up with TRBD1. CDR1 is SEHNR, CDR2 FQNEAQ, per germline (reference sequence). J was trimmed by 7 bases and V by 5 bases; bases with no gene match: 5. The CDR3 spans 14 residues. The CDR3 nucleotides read TGTGCCAGCAGCCAGGACAGGGGGACGCAGCCCCAGCATTTT. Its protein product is CASSQDRGTQPQHF.

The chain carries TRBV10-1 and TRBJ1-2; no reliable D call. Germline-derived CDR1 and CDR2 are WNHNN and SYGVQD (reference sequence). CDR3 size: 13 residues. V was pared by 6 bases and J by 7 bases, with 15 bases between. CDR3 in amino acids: CASSPDPTGGYTF. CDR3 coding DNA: TGCGCCAGCAGCCCCGACCCGACGGGTGGCTACACCTTC.